This T cell receptor beta chain was identified during a study of a mutant IDH1 vaccine in newly diagnosed glioma. Study information: Treated patients, about 60% male and about 38% female, averaged about 40 years of age.

Specified time point: week 35, safety follow-up. What each vaccine dose contained was 300 ug of mutant IDH1 20-mer peptide, accompanied by topical imiquimod. Here immunoSEQ multiplex PCR was the method, and the copy in TCRdb shows in-frame clones only, minus some. This sample yields fewer than 90,000 clones, of which approximately 81% are seen a single time; 12% belongs to the top ten. To note about this clone: No antigen is known for it.

CDR1 SGHNT and CDR2 YYREEE come from the germline V gene (reference sequence). Trimming cost V 0 bases and J 1 base, with 4 bases left between them. The CDR3 has 13 amino acids. The TCR was taken from a man aged 18-30 years with glioma. The J gene is TRBJ2-5, the V gene TRBV5-4; D unresolved. The sequencing used PBMCs, collected from a glioma patient whose treatment included an IDH1 peptide vaccine. The CDR3 loop reads CASSLGTQETQYF. CDR3 in DNA: TGTGCCAGCAGCTTGGGGACCCAAGAGACCCAGTACTTC.